This TCR beta chain derives from a study of shared clonotypes between healthy human individuals. V was pared by 4 bases and J by 5 bases, with 7 bases of the junction left unmatched. Germline CDR1 and CDR2: SGHTA and FQGTGA. The CDR3 length is 14 residues. Assay used: immunoSEQ multiplex PCR; TCRdb lists only in-frame clones, some missing. Among about 330,000 clones listed, less than 85% were seen once. Sample: memory CD4+ T cells sorted from blood. Subset indicated: CD45RA-negative fraction. This chain uses TRBV7-3 with TRBJ2-5; 7 nucleotides match TRBD1. The TCR comes from a man aged 30-40 years in good health. The CDR3 reads CASSSTARGETQYF. Here the CDR3 DNA reads TGTGCCAGCAGCTCAACCGCCAGGGGGGAGACCCAGTACTTC.